This section outlines one T cell receptor beta chain sequence together with its context. Its target is not known. This entry is derived from a study of B cell selection in AIRE deficiency. Study outcomes and limitations: Of around 3,700 shared Treg TCRbeta sequences, roughly 31% were healthy-donor-only and just under 9.5% patient-only.

CD4+CD127+ cells were sorted as the conventional CD4 T cells. Repertoires were generated with immunoSEQ multiplex PCR, while TCRdb's copy carries only in-frame clones and drops some. The top ten hold over 0.2% of the sample, which has fewer than 30,000 clones, approximately 96% seen once. Between the trimmed V and J ends, which lost 0 bases and 0 bases, there was a span of 12 bases. The CDR3 has 16 amino acids. CDR1 is SGHNT, CDR2 YYREEE, per germline (reference sequence). This chain uses TRBV5-4 with TRBJ1-1; D is perhaps TRBD1 (6 bases). The receptor comes from a human donor in good health. The sequenced sample was CD4+CD127+ conventional T cells sorted from PBMCs. CDR3: CASSLGPGQMNTEAFF. DNA of the CDR3: TGTGCCAGCAGCTTGGGCCCCGGACAGATGAACACTGAAGCTTTCTTT.